Below are 27 T cell receptor beta chains sequenced from a single sample in a study of vaccination and CD4 T cells after COVID-19. Treatment described: roughly ten-day PBMC culture with coronavirus spike peptide pools or control peptides (ViraFEST assay). Once obtained from cultured CD4+ T cells, the DNA was sequenced using the Oncomine TCR Beta short-read assay. MiXCR, applied by TCRdb to the PCR reads, yields one record per CDR3 protein. The sample records around 15,000 distinct CDR3 sequences, approximately 60% being singletons. Their cognate antigens are unknown. This material consisted of CD4+ T cells from blood, cultured in vitro, taken after SARS-CoV-2 vaccination. The receptors were sampled from a human donor who had recovered from COVID-19.

V usage is TRBV5-1 and J usage is TRBJ1-2; TRBD1 aligns across 8 bases. The V gene end was trimmed by 0 bases and the J gene end by 2 bases; junction bases not matched to a gene: 0. This CDR3 has 14 amino acids. In germline, CDR1 is SGHRS, CDR2 YFSETQ. CDR3 amino acids: CASSLGTGNYGYTF. DNA for the CDR3: TGCGCCAGCAGCTTGGGGACAGGGAACTATGGCTACACCTTC.

CDR3 sequence (DNA): TGCAGTGCTAGAGATCTAGGTCGGGGCTCAGTGACTGAAGCTTTCTTT. The encoded protein is CSARDLGRGSVTEAFF. The V call is TRBV20-1, the J call TRBJ1-1, with D possibly matching TRBD1 (5 bases). The CDR3 has 16 residues. V lost 0 bases, J lost 5 bases, and 19 bases lay in between. Germline V gives CDR1 DFQATT, CDR2 SNEGSKA (reference sequence).

V and J are TRBV3-1 and TRBJ2-1; weak D call: TRBD1 (6 bases). Trimming left V 0 bases short and J 7 bases short, with 13 bases between. The CDR3 runs to 15 residues. Germline lookup yields CDR1 LGHDT and CDR2 YNNKEL (reference sequence). As DNA, the CDR3 is TGTGCCAGCAGCCAAGAGGGGGCAGCGAGGAATGAGCAGTTCTTC. Amino acid sequence: CASSQEGAARNEQFF.

A few counts support this clonotype. The gene calls are TRBV15 and TRBJ2-5; 7 nucleotides align to TRBD1. Per germline, CDR1 LNHNV and CDR2 YYDKDF (reference sequence). Trimming cost V 5 bases and J 7 bases; bases outside gene matches: 4. The CDR3 is made up of 12 amino acids. CDR3 sequence (DNA): TGTGCCACCAGCGGACAGGCCCGGACCCAGTACTTC. As protein: CATSGQARTQYF.

This clonotype was counted only a few times. The CDR3 DNA reads as TGCAGTGCTAGCCCCGGGACCGCCCCTGGAAACACCATATATTTT. This translates into CSASPGTAPGNTIYF. The chain joins TRBV20-1 to TRBJ1-3; possibly TRBD1 for D (5 bases). V shed 3 bases and J shed 2 bases, with 14 bases lying between them. The CDR3 extends over 15 amino acids. Germline V CDR1 and CDR2: DFQATT, SNEGSKA (reference sequence).

The chain is built from TRBV12-3 or TRBV12-4 and TRBJ2-2; unclear D gene. The CDR3 totals 15 residues. V dropped 11 bases and J dropped 0 bases, with 16 bases sitting between them. CDR3 loop: CAATVGLPNTGELFF. CDR3 DNA sequence: TGTGCCGCTACCGTGGGCCTCCCGAACACCGGGGAGCTGTTTTTT.

This sequence joins TRBV6-5 and TRBJ1-1; D is ambiguous. Germline lookup yields CDR1 MNHEY and CDR2 SVGAGI. The CDR3 sequence is 11 residues long. V gave up 0 bases and J gave up 11 bases, with 7 bases separating them. The CDR3 here is CASSYSQRAFF. In DNA form, the CDR3 reads TGTGCCAGCAGTTACTCTCAGCGGGCTTTCTTT.

This clonotype has just a few counts. J is TRBJ1-2 and V is TRBV7-9; D unresolved. Per germline, CDR1 SEHNR and CDR2 FQNEAQ (reference sequence). The CDR3 is 12 residues long. Trimming removed 5 bases at V and 2 bases at J, with 6 bases between. DNA for the CDR3: TGTGCCAGCAGCCCGAGCAACTATGGCTACACCTTC. It is translated as CASSPSNYGYTF.

This chain connects TRBV7-2 to TRBJ2-4; tentatively, D is TRBD1 (7 bases). V was clipped by 1 base and J by 0 bases, with 16 bases between them. The CDR3 has 18 amino acids. Germline V gene data show CDR1 as SGHTA and CDR2 as FQGNSA. The CDR3, as DNA: TGTGCCAGCAGCTTAGGGGGCAGGGGGGTTTTAGCCAAAAACATTCAGTACTTC. The encoded protein is CASSLGGRGVLAKNIQYF.

Only a few counts were recorded for this clonotype. This rearrangement joins TRBV21-1 to TRBJ2-3; TRBD1, the D gene given by the table, was not confirmed from the DNA. TRBV21-1 is a pseudogene locus. The CDR3 is made up of 14 amino acids. The DNA of the CDR3 is TGTGCCAGCAGCAAAGCGGGACAGGCAGATACGCAGTATTTT. It translates to CASSKAGQADTQYF.

This clonotype was observed a few times. This rearrangement joins TRBV11-2 to TRBJ1-1; D gene unclear. The CDR3 spans 13 residues. V lost 3 bases and J lost 1, with 6 bases in between. CDR1 SGHAT and CDR2 FQNNGV come from the germline V gene. The CDR3 here is CASSFLENTEAFF. The CDR3 DNA is TGTGCCAGCAGCTTCTTGGAGAACACTGAAGCTTTCTTT.

The rearrangement uses TRBV24-1 and TRBJ2-3; D is ambiguous. V dropped 4 bases and J dropped 4 bases, with 11 bases sitting between them. Per germline, CDR1 KGHDR and CDR2 SFDVKD. The CDR3 has 14 amino acids. This chain's CDR3 is CATSDGTRADTQYF. For the CDR3, the DNA is TGTGCCACCAGTGACGGAACCCGAGCAGATACGCAGTATTTT.

This clonotype was recorded only once. This chain links TRBV15 with TRBJ2-2, with D perhaps TRBD1 (6 bases). This CDR3 is 17 amino acids long. Between the trimmed V and J ends, which lost 0 bases and 5 bases, there was a span of 16 bases. Looked up from germline, CDR1 is LNHNV and CDR2 is YYDKDF (reference sequence). CDR3 sequence reads: CATSRDGGASRTGELFF. The CDR3 DNA reads as TGTGCCACCAGCAGAGATGGGGGCGCCTCGAGGACCGGGGAGCTGTTTTTT.

The chain has TRBV5-4 and TRBJ2-1, with D perhaps matching TRBD2 (6 bases). CDR3 length: 16 amino acids. Per the germline V gene, CDR1 is SGHNT and CDR2 is YYREEE (reference sequence). V was pared by 4 bases and J by 0 bases, with 14 bases between. CDR3 in DNA: TGTGCCAGCAGCAGGGGACTCGATAGCTCCTACAATGAGCAGTTCTTC. Amino acid sequence: CASSRGLDSSYNEQFF.

This chain connects TRBV5-4 to TRBJ2-5; 8 nucleotides align to TRBD1. With 4 bases clipped from V and 5 bases from J, the junction kept 7 bases outside the gene matches. The CDR3 is made up of 14 amino acids. From germline, CDR1 is SGHNT and CDR2 YYREEE (reference sequence). CDR3 region: CASSPDRATETQYF. In nucleotides, the CDR3 is TGTGCCAGCAGCCCGGACAGGGCTACGGAGACCCAGTACTTC.

This clonotype was seen only once. The CDR3 region is CASSLRGGSPAGEQYF. CDR3 sequence (DNA): TGTGCCAGCAGTTTAAGGGGGGGGTCCCCTGCTGGAGAGCAGTACTTC. The chain couples TRBV28 to TRBJ2-7; D may be TRBD2 (7 bases). The CDR3 contains 16 residues. The V and J ends lost 2 bases and 7 bases respectively, with 21 bases between them. Germline V gene data show CDR1 as MDHEN and CDR2 as SYDVKM.

The CDR3 nucleotides read TGTGCCAGCACCAGACTCAGGACAGTAACTGAAGCTTTCTTT. This encodes CASTRLRTVTEAFF. The chain is built from TRBV6-2 or TRBV6-3 and TRBJ1-1; perhaps TRBD1 as D (6 bases). This CDR3 is built from 14 residues. The V gene's germline CDR1 is MNHEY and CDR2 SVGEGT. Trimming shortened V by 7 bases and J by 5 bases, and 17 bases separated the two germline ends.

In DNA form, the CDR3 reads TGTGCCAGCAGCTTAAGGTGGAACACTGAAGCTTTCTTT. This codes for CASSLRWNTEAFF. The chain combines TRBV7-3 with TRBJ1-1; D is ambiguous. Germline V gives CDR1 SGHTA, CDR2 FQGTGA. This CDR3 is built from 13 residues. The V end was cut by 1 base, the J end by 1 base, with 4 bases between.

The chain joins TRBV7-6 to TRBJ2-7; 13 bases fit TRBD2. CDR1 SGHVS and CDR2 FNYEAQ come from the germline V gene. The CDR3 has 16 residues. V trimming: 1 base; J trimming: 2 bases; junction bases outside the gene matches: 2. CDR3 bases: TGTGCCAGCAGCTTAGGAGGACTAGCGGGAGCCTACGAGCAGTACTTC. Amino acids: CASSLGGLAGAYEQYF.

The J gene is TRBJ1-5, the V gene TRBV7-9; D gene ambiguous. CDR1 SEHNR and CDR2 FQNEAQ come from the germline V gene (reference sequence). V shed 0 bases and J shed 5 bases, with 8 bases lying between them. There are 14 residues in the CDR3. The CDR3 here is CASSLASGDQPQHF. In DNA, the CDR3 is TGTGCCAGCAGCTTAGCTTCAGGCGATCAGCCCCAGCATTTT.

The V gene is TRBV6-2 or TRBV6-3, the J gene TRBJ1-1; the match to TRBD1 covers 7 bases. The CDR3 length is 13 residues. Per the germline V gene, CDR1 is MNHEY and CDR2 is SVGEGT. The V and J ends lost 6 bases and 6 bases, in that order; junction bases with no gene match: 7. CDR3 in amino acids: CASRTGRVSEAFF. The CDR3 DNA is TGTGCCAGCAGGACAGGGAGGGTCTCTGAAGCTTTCTTT.

The chain joins TRBV6-5 to TRBJ2-7; D is possibly TRBD2 (5 bases). The CDR3 loop spans 13 amino acids. Germline CDR1 MNHEY, CDR2 SVGAGI. V was shortened by 2 bases and J by 5 bases, with 10 bases between the two germline ends. The CDR3 region has the DNA TGTGCCAGCAGTTACGACGGACTGGACGAGCAGTACTTC. Its protein product is CASSYDGLDEQYF.

This clonotype has a handful of counts. This chain joins TRBV20-1 and TRBJ1-6; possible D gene TRBD1, 5 bases. Germline V gene data show CDR1 as DFQATT and CDR2 as SNEGSKA (reference sequence). V was trimmed by 0 bases and J by 10 bases, leaving 13 bases between them. The CDR3 has 14 amino acids. The CDR3 DNA sequence: TGCAGTGCTAGAGATCGCGGGGGGAGCTCACCCCTCCACTTT. Its translation is CSARDRGGSSPLHF.

The V and J genes are TRBV5-5 and TRBJ1-5; 10 nucleotides align to TRBD1. CDR1 and CDR2 from the germline V gene are SGHKS and YYEKEE (reference sequence). The junction had 7 bases not matched to a gene; V was cut back by 4 bases and J by 0 bases. The CDR3 is 17 amino acids. The CDR3 loop is CASSAGTGADSNQPQHF. The DNA of the CDR3 is TGTGCCAGCAGCGCAGGGACAGGGGCTGATAGCAATCAGCCCCAGCATTTT.

This clonotype showed up just a few times. This chain links TRBV6-2 or TRBV6-3 with TRBJ1-5, with D possibly matching TRBD1 (6 bases). This CDR3 comprises 14 residues. Germline V lookup: CDR1 MNHEY, CDR2 SVGEGT. V was shortened by 5 bases and J by 5 bases, with 13 bases between the two germline ends. The CDR3 here is CASSLAQGDQPQHF. The CDR3 coding sequence is TGTGCCAGCAGTCTTGCACAGGGAGATCAGCCCCAGCATTTT.

This rearrangement joins TRBV11-2 to TRBJ1-1; D call uncertain. This CDR3 contains 15 residues. V was trimmed by 1 base and J by 6 bases, leaving 15 bases between them. The germline V gene encodes CDR1 SGHAT and CDR2 FQNNGV. CDR3 sequence reads: CASSLVLSGGAEAFF. The CDR3 coding sequence is TGTGCCAGCAGCTTAGTTCTGTCCGGCGGGGCTGAAGCTTTCTTT.

The chain uses TRBV19 and TRBJ1-1; tentatively, D is TRBD1 (5 bases). Germline loops: CDR1 LNHDA, CDR2 SQIVND (reference sequence). Trimming removed 3 bases at V and 1 base at J, with 9 bases between. This CDR3 spans 14 amino acids. The CDR3 protein is CASSIGATNTEAFF. For the CDR3, the DNA is TGTGCCAGTAGTATCGGGGCGACGAACACTGAAGCTTTCTTT.